The 5 T cell receptor beta chains reported below all come from one sample, sequenced in a study of OX40 agonist ivuxolimab in advanced cancers. Libraries were made using the immunoSEQ multiplex PCR assay. TCRdb stores this immuneACCESS table with in-frame sequences only. Part of the clones is absent; in the studies checked, under half of the shortfall reflects unresolved V genes, and no reason is known for the rest. The sample table contains more than 65,000 clones; only one count was recorded for about 88% of them. The ten largest clones take up 0.72% of the sample. The input for sequencing was CD4+ or CD8+ T cells sorted from blood, taken in a trial of the OX40 agonist ivuxolimab. These receptor sequences come from an adult with an advanced solid tumor such as melanoma, head and neck, liver or kidney cancer.

The chain employs TRBV5-4 and TRBJ1-6, with 9 positions matching TRBD1. Germline lookup yields CDR1 SGHNT and CDR2 YYREEE (reference sequence). CDR3 length: 15 residues. The V segment lost 1 base and the J segment 10 bases; nucleotides outside the gene matches: 6. CDR3 sequence reads: CASSLMTGGYSPLHF. The CDR3, as DNA: TGTGCCAGCAGCTTGATGACAGGGGGGTACTCACCCCTCCACTTT.

Only a few counts were recorded for this clone. This chain uses TRBV4-2 with TRBJ2-5; D is unclear. The V gene's germline CDR1 is LGHNA and CDR2 YNFKEQ. The CDR3 totals 14 residues. V gave up 0 bases and J gave up 2 bases, with 7 bases separating them. The CDR3 region is CASSQDRRQETQYF. CDR3 nucleotide sequence: TGTGCCAGCAGCCAAGACAGGCGGCAAGAGACCCAGTACTTC.

The chain uses TRBV27 and TRBJ2-2, with TRBD2 matching 10 bases. Per germline, CDR1 MNHEY and CDR2 SMNVEV (reference sequence). Losses at the gene ends were 3 bases for V and 5 bases for J; bases not matched to a gene: 6. There are 16 residues in the CDR3. CDR3 nucleotide sequence: TGTGCCAGCAGTTTTTTAATAGCGGGGGGTACCGGGGAGCTGTTTTTT. Its protein product is CASSFLIAGGTGELFF.

The chain is built from TRBV9 and TRBJ1-2; D is undetermined. The CDR3 has 13 amino acids. The V gene's germline CDR1 is SGDLS and CDR2 YYNGEE. V shed 0 bases and J shed 3 bases, with 6 bases lying between them. CDR3 amino acids: CASSVGTYYGYTF. The DNA for the CDR3 is TGTGCCAGCAGCGTAGGAACGTACTATGGCTACACCTTC.

V gene TRBV6-5 combines with J gene TRBJ2-5, with TRBD1 matching over 8 bases. V dropped 1 base and J dropped 2; count of bases not matched to a gene: 3. This CDR3 contains 15 residues. Germline V lookup: CDR1 MNHEY, CDR2 SVGAGI. CDR3 sequence (DNA): TGTGCCAGCAGTTACTTAGGACAGGGTCAAGAGACCCAGTACTTC. This encodes CASSYLGQGQETQYF.